This is a list of T cell receptor beta chains from one sample in a study of T cell responses to AZD1222 COVID-19 vaccine. Repertoires were generated with immunoSEQ multiplex PCR, while TCRdb's copy carries only in-frame clones and drops some. The sample includes over 85,000 clones, around nine tenths of them seen just once. The starting material was peripheral blood, obtained on day 0 of AZD1222 vaccination. The receptor set was obtained from an adult in good health. CDR3s include the opening cysteine and the closing phenylalanine or tryptophan. Fields, in order: J gene, CDR3 length, clone size, V gene, CDR3 protein. A row's size may be missing; if present it is once, few, many or a size class.

>TRBJ2-1|17|-|TRBV30
CAWSSGLVDSLYNEQFF
>TRBJ1-3|16|-|TRBV10-3
CAISEKTGYSGNTIYF
>TRBJ2-2|13|few|TRBV5-4
CASSDRFTGELFF
>TRBJ2-5|13|-|TRBV5-1
CASSFRGQETQYF
>TRBJ1-4|13|-|TRBV28
CASSPSPNEKLFF
>TRBJ1-6|15|-|TRBV5-4
CASKPGPGTNSPLHF
>TRBJ1-1|15|-|TRBV7-3
CASSIQTGTGTEAFF
>TRBJ1-1|11|-|TRBV10-3
CASWGDLEAFF
>TRBJ1-5|15|few|TRBV18
CASSPGGRSNQPQHF
>TRBJ1-1|14|few|TRBV3-1/TRBV3-2
CASSQLGGATEAFF
>TRBJ1-6|13|-|TRBV3-1/TRBV3-2
CASSRPGDSPLHF
>TRBJ1-1|14|-|TRBV6-2/TRBV6-3
CASSWGRGNTEAFF
>TRBJ1-5|14|once|TRBV5-6
CASSPLGGTQPQHF
>TRBJ2-7|14|-|TRBV5-1
CASSAVGGEDEQYF
>TRBJ2-3|14|-|TRBV10-3
CAISPGGTGDTQYF
>TRBJ1-6|16|-|TRBV5-1
CASSWRSDRLNSPLHF
>TRBJ1-2|14|-|TRBV19
CASSSPGGYYGYTF
>TRBJ1-4|12|-|TRBV11-2
CASRALGEKLFF
>TRBJ2-1|15|-|TRBV5-1
CASSSSAGPYNEQFF
>TRBJ2-5|16|-|TRBV10-3
CAISGGQGARGETQYF
>TRBJ1-5|14|-|TRBV30
CAWSDRGYLKPQHF
>TRBJ2-3|15|-|TRBV6-5
CASKRLALGTDTQYF
>TRBJ2-7|14|-|TRBV29-1
CSVYGPGGSHEQYF
>TRBJ2-3|17|-|TRBV5-1
CASRRNPGTSGADTQYF
>TRBJ1-2|14|-|TRBV5-5
CASSLGTANYGYTF
>TRBJ1-2|11|few|TRBV19
CAIRTVYGYTF
>TRBJ2-5|16|-|TRBV6-6
CASSGGTSGKQETQYF
>TRBJ1-2|15|-|TRBV7-2
CASSLTGGADYGYTF
>TRBJ1-5|13|few|TRBV7-9
CASSGAINQPQHF
>TRBJ1-5|17|-|TRBV18
CASSPPGGTGGNQPQHF
>TRBJ2-3|14|-|TRBV11-1
CASSPDTRGDTQYF
>TRBJ1-1|15|once|TRBV7-8
CASSLVVRMNTEAFF
>TRBJ1-1|18|-|TRBV21-1
CASSKQPGQGDCNTEAFF
>TRBJ2-3|13|-|TRBV24-1
CATRGRGTDTQYF
>TRBJ2-5|14|once|TRBV7-2
CASRASASQETQYF
>TRBJ2-7|13|-|TRBV28
CASRLGTSVEQYF
>TRBJ2-3|17|-|TRBV10-2
CASSELGGGRPTDTQYF
>TRBJ2-1|15|-|TRBV14
CASSLRAGFEDEQFF
>TRBJ2-1|16|-|TRBV6-5
CASSYSRLAGDYEQFF
>TRBJ2-5|14|-|TRBV7-9
CASSPEAGRETQYF
>TRBJ2-3|14|-|TRBV19
CASSMMLGTDTQYF
>TRBJ2-5|13|-|TRBV2
CASRGGVGETQYF
>TRBJ2-2|16|-|TRBV6-5
CASSYQGQGVTGELFF
>TRBJ2-5|15|-|TRBV7-2
CASSLATTYQETQYF
>TRBJ2-5|13|-|TRBV5-1
CASSRTTQETQYF
>TRBJ1-6|13|-|TRBV30
CAWAYDRNSPLHF
>TRBJ2-2|17|-|TRBV5-4
CASSPGGRGGNTGELFF
>TRBJ2-5|13|-|TRBV2
CASSFYEQETQYF
>TRBJ1-1|14|once|TRBV7-2
CASRGAAMNTEAFF
>TRBJ1-3|13|-|TRBV6-6
CASRQDSGNTIYF
>TRBJ1-4|16|-|TRBV4-3
CASSQNPVKGGEKLFF
>TRBJ2-5|17|-|TRBV4-1
CASRPGLAETVQETQYF
>TRBJ2-5|14|-|TRBV5-4
CASSLRAQQETQYF
>TRBJ1-1|16|few|TRBV28
CASSFQSGILRTEAFF